Listed below are T cell receptor beta chains from one sample, sequenced in a study of cytomegalovirus exposure and HLA in healthy donors. Profiled with immunoSEQ multiplex PCR; TCRdb holds only in-frame clones, not every one. The table shows 160,000 or so clones, with 88% occurring only once. Sequenced sample: PBMCs. The receptors derive from a man aged 18 to 35 in good health and CMV-seronegative. CDR3s include the opening cysteine and the closing phenylalanine or tryptophan. Each record gives: J gene, clone size, V gene, D gene, CDR3 DNA, CDR3 protein. The D gene is left open where the match is weak. Size is omitted from some rows. Given values are once, few, many or a class for expanded clones.

>TRBJ1-2|few|TRBV7-8|TRBD1
TGTGCCAGCAGCTTAGCTGAGTTAGGACAGGGGGCTGACTATGGCTACACCTTC
CASSLAELGQGADYGYTF
>TRBJ2-7|-|TRBV5-1|TRBD1
TGCGCCAGCAGCACCACCGGGACAGGGCCGTACGAGCAGTACTTC
CASSTTGTGPYEQYF
>TRBJ2-7|-|TRBV7-6|TRBD2
TGTGCCAGCAGCTTAGTGGTAGCGGGAGGGACGGGCGAGCAGTACTTC
CASSLVVAGGTGEQYF
>TRBJ2-5|-|TRBV18|-
TGTGCCAGCTCACCACGCAAGGGGCTCGAGACCCAGTACTTC
CASSPRKGLETQYF
>TRBJ1-2|-|TRBV4-1|-
TGCGCCAGCAGCCCCGTTACGACAGGTGGCTACACCTTC
CASSPVTTGGYTF
>TRBJ1-4|-|TRBV9|-
TGTGCCAGCAGCGTAGAAGGGGTCACTAATGAAAAACTGTTTTTT
CASSVEGVTNEKLFF
>TRBJ1-2|-|TRBV28|-
TGTGCCAGCACGCGTTTGAGGTTTTCCACCTCTAACTATGGCTACACCTTC
CASTRLRFSTSNYGYTF
>TRBJ2-7|-|TRBV5-6|-
TGTGCCAGCAGCCGTGGGCTCTACGAGCAGTACTTC
CASSRGLYEQYF
>TRBJ1-1|once|TRBV10-3|-
TGTGCCATCTGTGCGGACATTAGCCACACTGAAGCTTTCTTT
CAICADISHTEAFF
>TRBJ1-4|-|TRBV4-1|-
TGCGCCAGCAGCCAAGTCCCCCACCGGGATGAAAAACTGTTTTTT
CASSQVPHRDEKLFF
>TRBJ2-3|-|TRBV9|TRBD2
TGTGCCAGCAGCGTAGGGGTTAGCGGGAGCTCAGATACGCAGTATTTT
CASSVGVSGSSDTQYF